Detailed here is one T cell receptor beta chain. As yet, its antigen is unknown. These data belong to a study of long-term antiretroviral therapy in people with HIV. Findings and caveats of the study: ART-treated samples gained diversity yet remained below transplant donor controls. All blood samples came from the years 2004 to 2017, possibly under older ART regimens. Pre-ART-expanded clones dominated the repertoire at all time points.

The CDR3 length is 14 residues. The V gene end was trimmed by 0 bases and the J gene end by 5 bases; junction bases not matched to a gene: 4. Per the germline V gene, CDR1 is GTSNPN and CDR2 is SVGIG (reference sequence). The libraries were made with immunoSEQ v3.0 at survey level. The table came from immunoSEQ multiplex PCR; TCRdb's copy has only in-frame clones and leaves some out. The sample records around 24,000 clones, more than 75% being singletons. Sequencing was performed on unsorted PBMCs, taken 0.5 years after starting antiretroviral therapy. The TCR was taken from a woman aged 40 to 55 with HIV. This chain links TRBV30 with TRBJ2-3; 8 bases map to TRBD1. CDR3 DNA sequence: TGTGCCTGGAGTGTGACAGGGGCGGGAGATACGCAGTATTTT. It codes for CAWSVTGAGDTQYF.